The next 13 T cell receptor beta chains were all read from a single sample in a study of CD8 T cells in ankylosing spondylitis. These receptors have no identified antigens. Study results and limitations: It appeared that ankylosing spondylitis blood was characterized by a TCR beta motif of about eight highly homologous variants.

TCRdb re-called the 5' RACE reads with MiXCR, one entry per CDR3 protein. This table holds more than 400,000 distinct CDR3 sequences, roughly 5% found once. Source material: blood, either unsorted or a sorted T cell fraction (not recorded which). These receptors originate from a male donor with ankylosing spondylitis.

This clonotype was recorded at least ten times. This chain connects TRBV4-1 to TRBJ2-3, with unresolved D. Per germline, CDR1 MGHRA and CDR2 YSYEKL. Deletions cut 1 base from V and 4 bases from J, with 12 bases between. This CDR3 has 15 residues. The CDR3 DNA sequence: TGCGCCAGCAGCCAAGTCCGAATTATGTCAGATACGCAGTATTTT. It specifies CASSQVRIMSDTQYF.

In this sample, this clonotype turned up many times. The chain uses TRBV5-5 and TRBJ1-6; D is ambiguous. CDR3 length equals 12 residues. CDR1 is SGHKS, CDR2 YYEKEE, per germline (reference sequence). V lost 2 bases and J 10 bases, leaving 7 bases between the germline ends. CDR3 loop: CASSLMESPLHF. As DNA, the CDR3 is TGTGCCAGCAGCTTAATGGAGTCACCCCTCCACTTT.

This clonotype was recorded many times. The chain recombines TRBV28 with TRBJ1-5; D possibly corresponds to TRBD1 (5 bases). V lost 1 base to trimming and J lost 11 bases, with 18 bases between them. The CDR3 extends over 15 amino acids. Germline-derived CDR1 and CDR2 are MDHEN and SYDVKM. The CDR3 here is CASSLSEGPEGAQHF. DNA for the CDR3: TGTGCCAGCAGTTTATCGGAGGGTCCTGAAGGGGCCCAGCATTTT.

The sample holds a few counts of this clonotype. The gene calls are TRBV14 and TRBJ2-3; D possibly uses TRBD1 or TRBD2 (6 bases each). V lost 2 bases and J 6 bases, leaving 27 bases between the germline ends. This CDR3 contains 19 residues. Germline V gene lookup returns CDR1 SGHDN and CDR2 FVKESK. CDR3 protein: CASSQIGQEGVFLEDTQYF. In DNA form, the CDR3 reads TGTGCCAGCAGCCAAATTGGGCAGGAGGGGGTGTTTTTAGAGGATACGCAGTATTTT.

This clonotype was found many times. The rearrangement uses TRBV20-1 and TRBJ1-2; maybe TRBD1 (5 bases). This CDR3 is built from 13 residues. The V end was cut by 8 bases, the J end by 7 bases, with 20 bases between. Per the germline V gene, CDR1 is DFQATT and CDR2 is SNEGSKA (reference sequence). CDR3 amino acids: CSSTRTGGIGYTF. In nucleotides, the CDR3 is TGCAGTTCCACGCGTACGGGGGGAATTGGCTACACCTTC.

This clonotype appeared a few times. The V gene is TRBV20-1, the J gene TRBJ2-5, with a weak D call TRBD2 (6 bases). This CDR3 comprises 14 residues. Germline V gene sequence: CDR1 DFQATT, CDR2 SNEGSKA (reference sequence). Trimming pared 0 bases from V and 5 bases from J, leaving 13 bases between. The CDR3 sequence: CSARDRRGRETQYF. CDR3 DNA sequence: TGCAGTGCTAGAGATCGGCGGGGCCGGGAGACCCAGTACTTC.

This clonotype was observed a few times. The chain employs TRBV6-5 and TRBJ1-6; D remains ambiguous. The germline V and J ends were trimmed by 4 bases and 7 bases, with 11 bases remaining between them. CDR3 length: 14 residues. CDR1 is MNHEY and CDR2 is SVGAGI in the germline V gene. This CDR3 reads CASSWAYKNSPLHF. In DNA, the CDR3 is TGTGCCAGCAGTTGGGCGTACAAGAATTCACCCCTCCACTTT.

This clonotype was seen many times. This sequence joins TRBV7-9 and TRBJ2-6, with D unclear. Trimming cost V 11 bases and J 4 bases, with 9 bases left between them. The CDR3 is 12 residues long. Germline CDR1 SEHNR, CDR2 FQNEAQ (reference sequence). CDR3 sequence (DNA): TGTGCCGTCGGCGCGGGGGCCAACGTCCTGACTTTC. Protein product: CAVGAGANVLTF.

This clonotype was recorded at least ten times. V usage is TRBV7-2 and J usage is TRBJ1-6; 9 nucleotides match TRBD1. There are 16 residues in the CDR3. The junction had 10 bases not matched to a gene; V was cut back by 3 bases and J by 10 bases. Germline CDR1 is SGHTA and CDR2 is FQGNSA. The CDR3 bases are TGTGCCAGCAGCTTCACCGGGACAGGGAGTTACTCACCCCTCCACTTT. It codes for CASSFTGTGSYSPLHF.

This clonotype was recorded at least ten times. The CDR3 region has the DNA TGTGCCAGCAGATACGGACAGGGCCCCTACGAGCAGTACTTC. Translated, it gives CASRYGQGPYEQYF. The chain is built from TRBV12-3 or TRBV12-4 and TRBJ2-7; 8 nucleotides align to TRBD1. Trimming took 6 bases from V and 2 from J; bases not matched to a gene: 6. This CDR3 is 14 amino acids long.

This clonotype occurred many times. The chain's CDR3 is CASSQPDRGNQPQHF. The CDR3 bases are TGCGCCAGCAGCCAACCAGACAGAGGAAATCAGCCCCAGCATTTT. This chain joins TRBV4-1 and TRBJ1-5; maybe TRBD1 (5 bases). Germline V gene sequence: CDR1 MGHRA, CDR2 YSYEKL. CDR3 length equals 15 residues. V was trimmed by 2 bases and J by 4 bases, leaving 12 bases between them.

This clonotype came up many times. The V and J genes are TRBV14 and TRBJ2-3; no firm D call. Germline loops: CDR1 SGHDN, CDR2 FVKESK. This CDR3 comprises 14 residues. With 4 bases removed from V and 2 bases from J, the gap between germline ends came to 10 bases. The CDR3 sequence: CASSPLLDTDTQYF. CDR3 coding DNA: TGTGCCAGCAGCCCCCTACTGGACACAGATACGCAGTATTTT.

In this sample, this clonotype turned up a few times. The chain is built from TRBV27 and TRBJ2-1; D might be TRBD2 (6 bases). The CDR3 extends over 17 amino acids. CDR1 is MNHEY and CDR2 is SMNVEV in the germline V gene (reference sequence). The V gene lost 0 bases and the J gene lost 2 bases, with 14 bases spanning the gap. CDR3 protein: CASSLSYGSHPYNEQFF. In nucleotides, the CDR3 is TGTGCCAGCAGTTTATCGTACGGGAGCCACCCCTACAATGAGCAGTTCTTC.